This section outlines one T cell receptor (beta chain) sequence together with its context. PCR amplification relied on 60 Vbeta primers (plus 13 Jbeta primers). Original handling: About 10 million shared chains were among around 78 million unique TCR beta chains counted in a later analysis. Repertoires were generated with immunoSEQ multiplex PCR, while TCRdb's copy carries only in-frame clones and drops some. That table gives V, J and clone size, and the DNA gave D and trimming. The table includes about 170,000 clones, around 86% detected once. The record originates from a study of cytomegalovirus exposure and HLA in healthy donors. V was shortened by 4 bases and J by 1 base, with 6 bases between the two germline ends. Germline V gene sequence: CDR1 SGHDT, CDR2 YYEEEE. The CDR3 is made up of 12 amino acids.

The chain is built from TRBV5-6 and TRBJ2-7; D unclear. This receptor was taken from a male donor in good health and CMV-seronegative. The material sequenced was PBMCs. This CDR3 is CASSPGSYEQYF. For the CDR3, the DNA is TGTGCCAGCAGCCCCGGGTCCTACGAGCAGTACTTC. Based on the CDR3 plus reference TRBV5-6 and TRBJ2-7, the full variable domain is DAGVTQSPTHLIKTRGQQVTLRCSPKSGHDTVSWYQQALGQGPQFIFQYYEEEERQRGNFPDRFSGHQFPNYSSELNVNALLLGDSALYLCASSPGSYEQYFGPGTRLTVT.